A single sample is the source of the 18 T cell receptor beta chains below, sequenced in a study of response to subunit inactivated influenza vaccine. Via MiXCR, TCRdb re-called the RT-PCR reads, giving one row per CDR3 protein. This table has just over 300,000 distinct CDR3 sequences, just over 20% appearing once. The material was PBMCs from blood, obtained less than 22 months after vaccination. All receptors derive from a man aged 45 to 70 who received an inactivated influenza vaccine.

The chain carries TRBV28 and TRBJ1-2, with D perhaps matching TRBD1 (6 bases). Per the germline V gene, CDR1 is MDHEN and CDR2 is SYDVKM. V was pared by 7 bases and J by 1 base, with 16 bases between. The CDR3 runs 15 residues. The CDR3 is CASIPTGPVNYGYTF. The CDR3 region has the DNA TGTGCCAGCATCCCCACAGGGCCGGTTAACTATGGCTACACCTTC.

This clonotype has just one count. This chain uses TRBV10-3 with TRBJ2-6; 8 nucleotides match TRBD1. Germline CDR1 is ENHRY and CDR2 is SYGVKD. With 5 bases clipped from V and 2 bases from J, the junction kept 2 bases outside the gene matches. CDR3 size: 15 residues. In DNA, the CDR3 is TGTGCCATCAGTACGACAGGGGCTGGGGCCAACGTCCTGACTTTC. Protein: CAISTTGAGANVLTF.

This chain joins TRBV7-2 and TRBJ1-4, with D tentatively TRBD1 (5 bases). This CDR3 is 14 amino acids long. V shed 4 bases and J shed 5 bases, with 11 bases lying between them. The germline CDR1 and CDR2 sequences are SGHTA and FQGNSA. The chain's CDR3 is CASSSYQGNEKLFF. The CDR3 bases are TGTGCCAGCAGCTCTTACCAGGGAAATGAAAAACTGTTTTTT.

The V gene is TRBV5-1, the J gene TRBJ2-1, with D tentatively TRBD1 (6 bases). The CDR3 has 13 residues. Germline V lookup: CDR1 SGHRS, CDR2 YFSETQ. Trimming left V 1 base short and J 9 bases short, with 11 bases between. CDR3 in DNA: TGCGCCAGCAGCTTGTCGTCACAGGGTGAGCAGTTCTTC. Protein: CASSLSSQGEQFF.

This rearrangement joins TRBV20-1 to TRBJ1-4; 7 bases align to TRBD1. CDR3 size: 15 residues. Looked up from germline, CDR1 is DFQATT and CDR2 is SNEGSKA (reference sequence). V lost 0 bases to trimming and J lost 12 bases; unmatched junction nucleotides: 13. CDR3 DNA: TGCAGTGCTAGAGATGTCTTACAGGGGCGAGAAGAACTGTTTTTT. Translating it yields CSARDVLQGREELFF.

There are a few counts of this clonotype. The V call is TRBV28, the J call TRBJ1-6; D gene ambiguous. This CDR3 spans 13 amino acids. The germline V and J ends were trimmed by 7 bases and 5 bases, with 9 bases remaining between them. Germline values: CDR1 MDHEN, CDR2 SYDVKM. CDR3 sequence (DNA): TGTGCCAGCAACCGACGGAATAATTCACCCCTCCACTTT. This translates into CASNRRNNSPLHF.

The chain carries TRBV6-5 and TRBJ2-6; D unresolved. The length of the CDR3 is 17 residues. V lost 0 bases and J lost 0, with 9 bases in between. The V gene's germline CDR1 is MNHEY and CDR2 SVGAGI. As DNA, the CDR3 is TGTGCCAGCAGTTACTCCGCGGATTTCTCTGGGGCCAACGTCCTGACTTTC. It specifies CASSYSADFSGANVLTF.

This clonotype has a handful of counts. This sequence joins TRBV7-9 and TRBJ2-3, with 7 bases aligning to TRBD1. Germline loops: CDR1 SEHNR, CDR2 FQNEAQ (reference sequence). The CDR3 length is 14 residues. With 4 bases clipped from V and 5 bases from J, the junction kept 6 bases outside the gene matches. As DNA, the CDR3 is TGTGCCAGCAGCTACGACAGGGTGGTAGATACGCAGTATTTT. Translation gives CASSYDRVVDTQYF.

This rearrangement joins TRBV20-1 to TRBJ1-6; 12 positions agree with TRBD1. CDR1 DFQATT and CDR2 SNEGSKA come from the germline V gene (reference sequence). This CDR3 contains 16 residues. With 8 bases clipped from V and 10 bases from J, the junction kept 15 bases outside the gene matches. CDR3 sequence: CSLYQAGTGGRSPLHF. CDR3 DNA sequence: TGCAGTTTATACCAGGCCGGGACAGGGGGCCGGTCACCCCTCCACTTT.

The genes are TRBV28 and TRBJ1-5; D remains unclear. Germline assignment: CDR1 MDHEN and CDR2 SYDVKM. The CDR3 sequence is 14 residues long. V was clipped by 3 bases and J by 5 bases, with 11 bases between them. The CDR3 reads CASSFGQPHQPQHF. DNA of the CDR3: TGTGCCAGCAGTTTTGGGCAGCCTCATCAGCCCCAGCATTTT.

This clonotype was seen more than once but under ten times. The chain's CDR3 is CASSLQGRSYEQYF. CDR3 bases: TGTGCCAGCAGTCTTCAGGGACGCTCCTACGAGCAGTACTTC. The V gene is TRBV12-3 or TRBV12-4, the J gene TRBJ2-7; tentatively, D is TRBD1 or TRBD2 (5 bases each). V was cut by 5 bases and J by 0 bases, with 11 bases left in between. CDR3 size: 14 residues.

This clonotype was seen ten or more times. The chain is built from TRBV7-9 and TRBJ1-4, with D unclear. The germline CDR1 and CDR2 sequences are SEHNR and FQNEAQ (reference sequence). V gave up 2 bases and J gave up 4 bases, with 5 bases separating them. The CDR3 runs 13 residues. The CDR3 DNA follows: TGTGCCAGCAGCTTATCGGGTAATGAAAAACTGTTTTTT. This translates into CASSLSGNEKLFF.

CDR3 sequence reads: CSAEGDTEAFF. The CDR3 bases are TGCAGTGCCGAGGGGGACACTGAAGCTTTCTTT. This rearrangement joins TRBV20-1 to TRBJ1-1; perhaps TRBD1 as D (6 bases). The V and J ends lost 6 bases and 3 bases respectively, with 8 bases between them. CDR1 is DFQATT and CDR2 is SNEGSKA in the germline V gene (reference sequence). The CDR3 spans 11 residues.

This clonotype was seen a handful of times. The rearrangement uses TRBV7-9 and TRBJ1-1; no reliable D call. The germline gives CDR1 SEHNR, CDR2 FQNEAQ (reference sequence). The V and J ends lost 1 base and 7 bases respectively, with 13 bases between them. The CDR3 sequence is 14 residues long. Here the CDR3 reads CASSLVGSLGEAFF. Written as DNA, the CDR3 is TGTGCCAGCAGCTTAGTCGGATCGCTAGGTGAAGCTTTCTTT.

There are a few counts of this clonotype. This chain connects TRBV12-3 or TRBV12-4 to TRBJ2-7; the match to TRBD2 covers 13 bases. This CDR3 contains 15 residues. V was pared by 6 bases and J by 6 bases, with 8 bases of the junction left unmatched. CDR3 in amino acids: CASRRTSGGRSEQYF. DNA of the CDR3: TGTGCCAGCAGAAGGACTAGCGGGGGTCGTTCCGAGCAGTACTTC.

This clonotype was recorded at least ten times. V is TRBV20-1 and J is TRBJ1-5, with 7 bases lining up with TRBD1. This CDR3 has 15 amino acids. CDR1 DFQATT and CDR2 SNEGSKA come from the germline V gene (reference sequence). Losses at the gene ends were 0 bases for V and 6 bases for J; bases not matched to a gene: 8. DNA of the CDR3: TGCAGTGCTAGAGAACAGGGGCAGTTCTTTCAGCCCCAGCATTTT. Encoded protein: CSAREQGQFFQPQHF.

This clonotype was picked up many times. This sequence joins TRBV5-1 and TRBJ1-2, with 9 bases identical to TRBD1. The germline V gene has CDR1 SGHRS and CDR2 YFSETQ. J gave up 4 bases and V 4 bases, and 5 bases lay outside the gene matches. The CDR3 totals 14 residues. In DNA, the CDR3 is TGCGCCAGCAGCACAGGGACAGGGCCCTATGGCTACACCTTC. Translation: CASSTGTGPYGYTF.

This clonotype was observed many times. V gene TRBV18 combines with J gene TRBJ1-1; D unresolved. V was pared by 3 bases and J by 1 base, with 6 bases between. The CDR3 contains 13 residues. Looked up from germline, CDR1 is KGHSH and CDR2 is LQKENI. CDR3 DNA sequence: TGTGCCAGCTCACCCAACAGGAACACTGAAGCTTTCTTT. Its protein product is CASSPNRNTEAFF.